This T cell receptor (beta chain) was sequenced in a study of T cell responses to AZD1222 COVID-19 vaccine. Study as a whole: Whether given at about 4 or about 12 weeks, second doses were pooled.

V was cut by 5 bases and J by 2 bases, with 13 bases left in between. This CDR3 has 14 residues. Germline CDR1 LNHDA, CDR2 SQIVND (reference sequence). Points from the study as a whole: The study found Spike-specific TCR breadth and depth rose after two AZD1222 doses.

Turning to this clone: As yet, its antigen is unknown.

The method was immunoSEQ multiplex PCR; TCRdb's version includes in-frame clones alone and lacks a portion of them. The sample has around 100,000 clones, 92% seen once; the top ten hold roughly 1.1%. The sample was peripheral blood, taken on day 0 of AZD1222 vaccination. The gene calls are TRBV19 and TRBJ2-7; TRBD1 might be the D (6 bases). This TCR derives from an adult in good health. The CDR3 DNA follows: TGTGCCAGTAGTCCCGGGACACACCCCTACGAGCAGTACTTC. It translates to CASSPGTHPYEQYF.